Detailed here is one T cell receptor beta chain. Its antigen remains unidentified. Per-base qualities were not stored, and no clone one base away is much larger. The sample originates from a study of blood T cell repertoires in COVID-19 (dated by TCRdb to the early 2020s). Study-level background: The collaborator samples originated in the United States, Italy and Spain and spanned the acute and convalescent phases of COVID-19. Deeply sampled blood TCRbeta repertoires from subjects exposed to, actively infected with, or recovered from COVID-19 were included in the dataset. A freely available public database, intended as a resource for researchers studying the immune response to SARS-CoV-2, is where the repertoires were released. The samples were drawn from the first 160 participants of the ongoing ImmuneRACE study and from more than 1,000 subjects provided by 6 global collaborators. The material from the prospective study consisted of cDNA or gDNA derived from T cells, B-cell-depleted T cells, or PBMCs. HLA class I and class II types, where available, came from metadata supplied by the sample provider rather than from assay-based typing. A de-identified subject ID, COVID-19 status, age in years and sex were almost always included in the sample metadata. Overall study outcomes, separate from this receptor: The amount of clinical and demographic metadata varied by source and participant and was provided uncurated.

Participants in the prospective study were enrolled through a virtual design, were aged about 18 to 89 years, and lived in about two dozen United States geographic areas. Cohort assignment in the prospective study relied on participant-reported clinical history from a screening survey and a study questionnaire. Exposed participants had been in contact, within 2 weeks of entering the study, with a person who had a PCR-confirmed or clinician-diagnosed case of COVID-19. Each participant in the prospective study had whole blood, serum and a nasopharyngeal or oropharyngeal swab collected by mobile phlebotomists. Prospective study participants could optionally give additional blood draws and questionnaires over an approximately two-month period. Blood samples from the prospective study were shipped frozen or at room temperature prior to DNA extraction. The immunoSEQ Assay, a bias-controlled multiplex PCR, was used to amplify TCRbeta CDR3 regions from genomic DNA. The study's own analysis went as follows. The number of nucleated cells in each sample was estimated by amplification of reference gene primers within the assay. To quantify the absolute abundance of each unique TCRbeta CDR3 rearrangement, sequence reads were collapsed and filtered. For each sample, productive Simpson clonality was calculated by taking the square root of Simpson's diversity index across productive rearrangements. In TCRdb, the immuneACCESS table is reduced to in-frame sequences with V and J assigned. These tables do not hold every clone; where another copy was compared, an unresolved V gene accounts for under half, and the others remain unexplained. That table furnishes V, J and clone size, whereas the DNA furnished D and trimming. In all, the sample holds roughly 400,000 clones, and 88% of those were seen once. The ten largest clones take up approximately 1.5% of the sample.

V drops 1 base and J drops 7 bases, leaving 18 bases in between. The CDR3 runs 16 residues from the cysteine to the phenylalanine. The entry retains the CDR3 DNA only, 48 bases that are in frame from base 1. CDR1 and CDR2 are drawn from the germline V gene: SGHDT, YYEEEE. Material: PBMCs or T cells enriched from blood (not recorded which). The TCR originated in a woman aged 18 to 35 who had been exposed to COVID-19. The rearranged chain carries TRBV5-6 and TRBJ2-1, with no confidently assigned D gene. The nucleotide sequence reads as follows: TGTGCCAGCAGCTTGACGGGTAGGCCCGAACGTAATGAGCAGTTCTTC. This yields the protein CASSLTGRPERNEQFF.